Listed below are T cell receptor beta chains from one sample, sequenced in a study of blood T cell repertoires in COVID-19. TCRdb keeps only in-frame clones here, not all; method: immunoSEQ multiplex PCR. The table shows about 95,000 clones, with around 87% occurring only once. Sequenced material: peripheral blood. The receptors were gathered from a human donor in a cohort sampled during active COVID-19. The CDR3 runs from the conserved cysteine through the conserved F or W. D genes are given only for firm matches. Clone size is stated in some rows and not others, as once, few, many or a class when expanded.

d_call	v_call	clone_size	j_call	cdr3_nt	cdr3_aa
.	TRBV6-5	.	TRBJ1-1	TGTGCCAGCAGCTCGGGGGTTCGGCGTGAAGCTTTCTTT	CASSSGVRREAFF
.	TRBV19	.	TRBJ2-5	TGTGCCAGTAGTACTAGTGGAGGCCGGGAGACCCAGTACTTC	CASSTSGGRETQYF
.	TRBV30	.	TRBJ1-2	TGTGCCTGGAGTGTACCGCGGGGTGGCTACACCTTC	CAWSVPRGGYTF
.	TRBV30	.	TRBJ1-6	TGTGCCTGGAGTGTAATAACGCTAAAATATAATTCACCCCTCCACTTT	CAWSVITLKYNSPLHF
.	TRBV15	many	TRBJ1-2	TGTGCCACCAGCAGAGATGATGTGTGGAGGGGCTATGGCTACACCTTC	CATSRDDVWRGYGYTF
TRBD1	TRBV7-2	.	TRBJ1-2	TGTGCCAGCAGACCCGGGACAGGGACTGGCTACACCTTC	CASRPGTGTGYTF
TRBD2	TRBV11-3	.	TRBJ2-1	TGTGCCAGCAGCTTAGAAGGCGGGGGGGCCTACAATGAGCAGTTCTTC	CASSLEGGGAYNEQFF
TRBD1	TRBV2	.	TRBJ1-3	TGTGCCAGCAGTGAAACAGGGGTCTCTGGAAACACCATATATTTT	CASSETGVSGNTIYF
TRBD2	TRBV4-1	.	TRBJ2-6	TGCGCCAGCAGCCAACGCACTAGCGGGGGGGCCACTGGGGCCAACGTCCTGACTTTC	CASSQRTSGGATGANVLTF
.	TRBV30	.	TRBJ2-3	TGTGCCTGGGAAGCCGTAAGTGATACGCAGTATTTT	CAWEAVSDTQYF
.	TRBV11-3	.	TRBJ2-7	TGTGCCAGCAGCAACGAAAGGCCGGGCGAGCAGTACTTC	CASSNERPGEQYF
TRBD1	TRBV19	once	TRBJ1-2	TGTGCCAGTAGTCCCAGGGGGTCTGGCTATGGCTACACCTTC	CASSPRGSGYGYTF
.	TRBV19	.	TRBJ1-4	TGTGCCAGTAGTGTTCGGACTGAAACTAATGAAAAACTGTTTTTT	CASSVRTETNEKLFF
TRBD2	TRBV7-8	.	TRBJ2-3	TGTGCCAGCAGCTTAGGTTTGCGGGGGGCTAGCACAGATACGCAGTATTTT	CASSLGLRGASTDTQYF
TRBD2	TRBV4-2	many	TRBJ2-1	TGTGCCAGCAGCCAAGAGACTAGCGGGGGAAATGAGCAGTTCTTC	CASSQETSGGNEQFF
TRBD1	TRBV19	few	TRBJ1-5	TGTGCCATTGCCAACAGGGGGCCCTATCAGCCCCAGCATTTT	CAIANRGPYQPQHF
.	TRBV7-9	.	TRBJ1-3	TGTGCCAGCAGCAAAAAAGGCGGTCGGGGAAGGACTGGAAACACCATATATTTT	CASSKKGGRGRTGNTIYF
.	TRBV6-6	.	TRBJ2-5	TGTGCCAGCACAGGGCTGGAGCAGACCCAGTACTTC	CASTGLEQTQYF
TRBD1	TRBV9	.	TRBJ2-3	TGTGCCAGCAGCGTAGACTCAGGGGGCCTAGATACGCAGTATTTT	CASSVDSGGLDTQYF
TRBD1	TRBV9	.	TRBJ1-3	TGTGCCAGCAGCGCTGGGACAGCTGGAAACACCATATATTTT	CASSAGTAGNTIYF
.	TRBV15	once	TRBJ1-5	TGTGCCACCAGCAGAGGCCGACATGATAGCAATCAGCCCCAGCATTTT	CATSRGRHDSNQPQHF
TRBD1	TRBV19	.	TRBJ1-5	TGTGCCAGTAAACCGGGACAGGGGGCGCGGGGACAGCCCCAGCATTTT	CASKPGQGARGQPQHF
TRBD2	TRBV7-3	.	TRBJ2-5	TGTGCCAGCAGCTTCACTAGCGGGAGACAAGAGACCCAGTACTTC	CASSFTSGRQETQYF
.	TRBV2	.	TRBJ2-3	TGTGCCAGCAGTTTGAGCCCAGATACGCAGTATTTT	CASSLSPDTQYF
TRBD1	TRBV30	.	TRBJ2-3	TGTGCCTGGAGTCCCAACAGGGGGGCAGATACGCAGTATTTT	CAWSPNRGADTQYF